This T cell receptor beta chain was captured in a study of T-cell memory formation after mild COVID-19. TCRdb reprocessed the 5' RACE reads with MiXCR, giving one entry per CDR3 protein. Among approximately 350,000 distinct CDR3 sequences listed, 25% to 30% were seen once. The sample comprised PBMCs or a T cell subset sorted from them (not recorded which). This receptor was obtained from an adult woman who had mild COVID-19 (a few samples of this study predate the infection). Cell type and time point are not known.

CDR3 region: CASSDSDTLGTDTQYF. The CDR3 DNA follows: TGTGCCAGCAGCGATAGTGACACCCTGGGCACAGATACGCAGTATTTT. The gene calls are TRBV7-2 and TRBJ2-3; D gene ambiguous. The germline V and J ends were trimmed by 5 bases and 1 base, with 16 bases remaining between them. The germline gives CDR1 SGHTA, CDR2 FQGNSA. CDR3 length equals 16 residues.